One and the same sample provided the 27 T cell receptor beta chains below, sequenced in a study of T cells after yellow fever vaccination. TCRdb fed the 5' RACE reads into MiXCR, producing one record per CDR3 protein. The sample yields under 55,000 distinct CDR3 sequences, about 7% seen once. This specimen was CD8+ T cells not binding an NS4B(214-222) dextramer, sorted from PBMCs, taken 45 days after the yellow fever booster vaccination. The receptors originated from a young man who received the YFV17D yellow fever vaccine.

The table lists this clonotype with many counts. This sequence joins TRBV5-1 and TRBJ2-7, with 10 bases that match TRBD2. Germline lookup yields CDR1 SGHRS and CDR2 YFSETQ. V dropped 0 bases and J dropped 3; count of bases not matched to a gene: 3. This CDR3 comprises 15 residues. This CDR3 reads CASSLGASGSYEQYF. In DNA form, the CDR3 reads TGCGCCAGCAGCTTGGGGGCTAGCGGGAGCTACGAGCAGTACTTC.

This clonotype was picked up many times. The chain employs TRBV5-6 and TRBJ2-7; 9 bases map to TRBD1. In germline, CDR1 is SGHDT, CDR2 YYEEEE. There are 14 residues in the CDR3. V was pared by 0 bases and J by 5 bases, with 3 bases of the junction left unmatched. The CDR3, as DNA: TGTGCCAGCAGCTTGGACAGGGGGCACGACGAGCAGTACTTC. Its protein is CASSLDRGHDEQYF.

This clonotype was observed at least ten times. Here the CDR3 DNA reads TGTGCCAGCAGCGCCCGCAGGGGGGACACCGGGGAGCTGTTTTTT. Protein sequence: CASSARRGDTGELFF. V and J are TRBV7-2 and TRBJ2-2; D possibly corresponds to TRBD1 (7 bases). The germline gives CDR1 SGHTA, CDR2 FQGNSA. CDR3 length equals 15 residues. Trimming left V 5 bases short and J 3 bases short, with 13 bases between.

This clonotype was seen repeatedly, ten times or more. The chain is built from TRBV5-5 and TRBJ2-1; 9 bases map to TRBD2. J gave up 4 bases and V 6 bases, and 5 bases lay outside the gene matches. The length of the CDR3 is 14 residues. CDR1 is SGHKS and CDR2 is YYEKEE in the germline V gene (reference sequence). In DNA form, the CDR3 reads TGTGCCAGCATTGAGACTAGCGGATACAATGAGCAGTTCTTC. Amino acids: CASIETSGYNEQFF.

The table lists this clonotype with a few counts. This rearrangement joins TRBV7-7 to TRBJ2-1, with 12 bases identical to TRBD1. V shed 5 bases, J shed 8 bases, and the junction held 7 bases outside the gene matches. Germline CDR1 and CDR2: SSHAT and FNYEAQ (reference sequence). CDR3 length: 15 amino acids. The DNA of the CDR3 is TGTGCCAGCAGCCCCGGGACAGGGGGCTTGGATGAGCAGTTCTTC. It yields the protein CASSPGTGGLDEQFF.

The sample holds many counts of this clonotype. This chain links TRBV29-1 with TRBJ2-2; D not resolved. The CDR3 covers 11 residues. Germline V gene data show CDR1 as SQVTM and CDR2 as ANQGSEA. The ends were cut back, 7 bases at V and 5 bases at J, with 8 bases in the middle. CDR3 in amino acids: CSATETGELFF. CDR3 coding DNA: TGCAGCGCTACGGAAACCGGGGAGCTGTTTTTT.

This clonotype was detected many times. The chain employs TRBV20-1 and TRBJ2-7, with 9 bases aligning to TRBD2. Germline V gene lookup returns CDR1 DFQATT and CDR2 SNEGSKA (reference sequence). The junction had 10 bases not matched to a gene; V was cut back by 1 base and J by 0 bases. This CDR3 is built from 17 residues. CDR3 in DNA: TGCAGTGCTAGAGCAGGTCAAGCGGGAGGTTTCTCCTACGAGCAGTACTTC. Translated: CSARAGQAGGFSYEQYF.

Ten or more counts support this clonotype. This chain uses TRBV12-3 or TRBV12-4 with TRBJ2-5; TRBD1 matches 9 bases. V shed 6 bases, J shed 5 bases, and the junction held 7 bases outside the gene matches. The CDR3 is made up of 14 amino acids. CDR3 residues: CASSPTGGSETQYF. In nucleotides, the CDR3 is TGTGCCAGCAGCCCGACAGGGGGATCGGAGACCCAGTACTTC.

This clonotype was counted many times. The chain combines TRBV6-5 with TRBJ2-3; TRBD1 matches 7 bases. This CDR3 is built from 14 residues. After removal of 4 bases from V and 1 base from J, the junction contained 2 bases not matched to a gene. Germline V gene data show CDR1 as MNHEY and CDR2 as SVGAGI. This CDR3 is CASSSGQGTDTQYF. The CDR3 nucleotides read TGTGCCAGCAGTTCCGGACAGGGCACAGATACGCAGTATTTT.

This clonotype was picked up a small number of times. CDR3 protein: CASSLIGGPKGEQYF. CDR3 sequence (DNA): TGTGCCAGCAGCCTTATAGGGGGCCCGAAGGGCGAGCAGTACTTC. The V gene is TRBV5-4, the J gene TRBJ2-7; 7 bases are shared with TRBD1. CDR3 length equals 15 residues. V shed 4 bases, J shed 6 bases, and the junction held 13 bases outside the gene matches. Germline V gene lookup returns CDR1 SGHNT and CDR2 YYREEE (reference sequence).

This clonotype was detected a few times. The rearrangement uses TRBV12-5 and TRBJ2-1; no reliable D call. Germline CDR1 is LGHNT and CDR2 is FRNRAP. The CDR3 has 12 amino acids. V was trimmed by 1 base and J by 7 bases, leaving 5 bases between them. The CDR3 nucleotides are TGTGCTAGTGGTTTGGCCTCTAATGAGCAGTTCTTC. It codes for CASGLASNEQFF.

This clonotype was observed at least ten times. The chain couples TRBV4-2 to TRBJ2-1; 7 bases are a match to TRBD2. With 3 bases clipped from V and 3 bases from J, the junction kept 14 bases outside the gene matches. The CDR3 extends over 18 amino acids. Per the germline V gene, CDR1 is LGHNA and CDR2 is YNFKEQ. CDR3 coding DNA: TGTGCCAGCAGCCACGGGGGAGGGAGAGGCGCCCTCTACAATGAGCAGTTCTTC. Protein sequence: CASSHGGGRGALYNEQFF.

This clonotype turned up a few times. V gene TRBV4-3 combines with J gene TRBJ1-5; 7 bases align to TRBD1. The CDR3 runs to 17 residues. J lost 9 bases, V lost 2 bases, and 16 bases had no gene match. Germline CDR1 is LGHNA and CDR2 is YSLEER. The CDR3 protein is CASSQHARGTEGLPQHF. The CDR3 nucleotides read TGCGCCAGCAGCCAACACGCACGGGGGACAGAGGGTTTGCCCCAGCATTTT.

This clonotype appeared many times. This chain connects TRBV20-1 to TRBJ2-1, with D unresolved. This CDR3 spans 12 amino acids. From germline, CDR1 is DFQATT and CDR2 SNEGSKA (reference sequence). The CDR3 spells CRGKDSYNEQFF. As DNA, the CDR3 is TGCAGAGGGAAAGACTCCTACAATGAGCAGTTCTTC.

This clonotype was counted many times. The chain employs TRBV6-5 and TRBJ1-6; TRBD1 is a possible D gene (6 bases). The CDR3 is 13 residues long. Trimming took off 6 bases at V and 7 bases at J, with 10 bases between the two ends. Germline V gene sequence: CDR1 MNHEY, CDR2 SVGAGI. Here the CDR3 reads CASRSGHNSPLHF. The CDR3 DNA reads TGTGCCAGCAGATCGGGACACAATTCACCCCTCCACTTT.

V is TRBV7-8 and J is TRBJ2-3; D remains unclear. The CDR3 spans 14 residues. Germline lookup yields CDR1 SGHVS and CDR2 FQNEAQ. The germline V and J ends were trimmed by 3 bases and 6 bases, with 13 bases remaining between them. CDR3 bases: TGTGCCAGCAGCTTTACTGTCCTTGAGGATACGCAGTATTTT. It translates to CASSFTVLEDTQYF. Full variable domain (rest looked up from reference TRBV7-8 and TRBJ2-3): GAGVSQSPRYKVAKRGQDVALRCDPISGHVSLFWYQQALGQGPEFLTYFQNEAQLDKSGLPSDRFFAERPEGSVSTLKIQRTQQEDSAVYLCASSFTVLEDTQYFGPGTRLTVL.

This clonotype came up a few times. The genes are TRBV5-4 and TRBJ2-7, with D hard to call. The germline gives CDR1 SGHNT, CDR2 YYREEE (reference sequence). The CDR3 spans 15 residues. The V end lost 5 bases, the J end lost 2 bases, and 17 bases lay between the germline ends. CDR3 nucleotide sequence: TGTGCCAGCAGTCTAGGAGATGGGGATCCCTACGAGCAGTACTTC. Encoded protein: CASSLGDGDPYEQYF.

This clonotype was recorded many times. This chain connects TRBV6-2 or TRBV6-3 to TRBJ2-1; no firm D call. From germline, CDR1 is MNHEY and CDR2 SVGEGT. This CDR3 has 13 amino acids. V lost 2 bases and J 7 bases, leaving 9 bases between the germline ends. The CDR3 spells CASSYAVGNEQFF. The CDR3 coding sequence is TGTGCCAGCAGTTACGCGGTTGGAAATGAGCAGTTCTTC.

In this sample, this clonotype turned up many times. The chain couples TRBV4-3 to TRBJ2-3; D is possibly TRBD2 (6 bases). With 1 base removed from V and 8 bases from J, the gap between germline ends came to 7 bases. The CDR3 has 12 residues. Germline V gene lookup returns CDR1 LGHNA and CDR2 YSLEER. The CDR3 DNA is TGCGCCAGCAGCCAAGGGGGGGTTACGCAGTATTTT. Protein product: CASSQGGVTQYF.

This clonotype came up many times. The gene calls are TRBV29-1 and TRBJ1-5; TRBD1 matches at 8 bases. The V gene end was trimmed by 8 bases and the J gene end by 2 bases; junction bases not matched to a gene: 8. Germline-derived CDR1 and CDR2 are SQVTM and ANQGSEA. The CDR3 runs 14 residues. CDR3 residues: CSTSTGVGNQPQHF. CDR3 nucleotide sequence: TGCAGCACCTCGACAGGGGTGGGCAATCAGCCCCAGCATTTT. Full variable domain (missing parts from reference TRBV29-1 and TRBJ1-5): SAVISQKPSRDICQRGTSLTIQCQVDSQVTMMFWYRQQPGQSLTLIATANQGSEATYESGFVIDKFPISRPNLTFSTLTVSNMSPEDSSIYLCSTSTGVGNQPQHFGDGTRLSIL.

This clonotype was seen repeatedly, ten times or more. The chain links TRBV4-3 to TRBJ2-5; D remains ambiguous. The germline gives CDR1 LGHNA, CDR2 YSLEER. The CDR3 has 15 amino acids. V was pared by 0 bases and J by 0 bases, with 8 bases between. This CDR3 is CASSQDVANQETQYF. The CDR3 nucleotides read TGCGCCAGCAGCCAAGACGTAGCAAACCAAGAGACCCAGTACTTC.

This clonotype was counted ten times or more. The V call is TRBV6-2 or TRBV6-3, the J call TRBJ2-1; D might be TRBD1 or TRBD2, each matching 5 bases. CDR1 and CDR2 (germline): MNHEY, SVGEGT. V lost 6 bases to trimming and J lost 5 bases, with 14 bases between them. There are 14 residues in the CDR3. DNA of the CDR3: TGTGCCAGCAGCGGGGACGGCCCACACAATGAGCAGTTCTTC. Amino acid sequence: CASSGDGPHNEQFF.

The CDR3 bases are TGTGCCAGCAGCTTAGTAGTTCCGTCTGGGGAGCAGTACTTC. This gives the protein CASSLVVPSGEQYF. This chain links TRBV7-9 with TRBJ2-7; D gene uncertain. The CDR3 consists of 14 residues. Germline V gene sequence: CDR1 SEHNR, CDR2 FQNEAQ (reference sequence). Deletions cut 1 base from V and 7 bases from J, with 14 bases between.

This clonotype came up many times. V gene TRBV20-1 combines with J gene TRBJ1-2; a possible D gene is TRBD1 (6 bases). V lost 8 bases and J 3 bases, leaving 10 bases between the germline ends. The CDR3 loop spans 11 amino acids. The germline V gene encodes CDR1 DFQATT and CDR2 SNEGSKA (reference sequence). The CDR3 nucleotides are TGCAGTACCGGACAGCACTATGGCTACACCTTC. It encodes CSTGQHYGYTF.

This clonotype was seen ten or more times. The V and J genes are TRBV19 and TRBJ2-1; a possible D gene is TRBD1 (6 bases). V lost 5 bases to trimming and J lost 2 bases, with 22 bases between them. Germline-derived CDR1 and CDR2 are LNHDA and SQIVND (reference sequence). This CDR3 has 18 residues. The CDR3 nucleotides read TGTGCCAGTAGTGCCACACTATCCGGGACACCAGCCTACAATGAGCAGTTCTTC. Translating gives CASSATLSGTPAYNEQFF. Together with reference TRBV19 and TRBJ2-1, the CDR3 gives the full variable domain: DGGITQSPKYLFRKEGQNVTLSCEQNLNHDAMYWYRQDPGQGLRLIYYSQIVNDFQKGDIAEGYSVSREKKESFPLTVTSAQKNPTAFYLCASSATLSGTPAYNEQFFGPGTRLTVL.

This clonotype appeared many times. The chain combines TRBV4-3 with TRBJ2-1; 10 positions agree with TRBD2. The CDR3 consists of 17 residues. Looked up from germline, CDR1 is LGHNA and CDR2 is YSLEER. V trimming: 0 bases; J trimming: 8 bases; junction bases outside the gene matches: 10. The CDR3 region is CASSQDLVLAGEYEQFF. CDR3 DNA sequence: TGCGCCAGCAGCCAAGATCTGGTCCTAGCGGGAGAGTATGAGCAGTTCTTC.

This clonotype has at least ten counts. This sequence joins TRBV24-1 and TRBJ2-1; D is possibly TRBD2 (6 bases). V dropped 5 bases and J dropped 8 bases, with 12 bases sitting between them. Germline CDR1 reads KGHDR; CDR2 reads SFDVKD. CDR3 size: 13 residues. The CDR3 nucleotides read TGTGCCACCAGTGGAGGAGGGGTTGATGAGCAGTTCTTC. Protein product: CATSGGGVDEQFF.